The present T cell receptor (beta chain) was sequenced within a study of post-analysis software for immune sequencing data. TCR beta cDNA libraries included unique molecular identifiers. Some 500,000 cDNA molecules were obtained per 1 to 10 million input T cells. Each CDR3 protein gets one entry after TCRdb re-called the PCR reads with MiXCR. This table has some 240,000 distinct CDR3 sequences, 30% to 45% appearing once. This clonotype was found many times. Its cognate antigen is unknown. One end of the junction fails to match germline, which may point to a read error. Whole-study results and caveats: Patients with multiple sclerosis recorded significantly lower normalized Chao1 diversity than controls, the study found. Controls had lower frequencies than patients of a handful of TRBV segments, which included TRBV5-6, TRBV5-1 and TRBV20-1.

This CDR3 spans 15 amino acids. Germline V gives CDR1 MGHDK, CDR2 SYGVNS. The source of this sequence is a girl aged 5-17 years with multiple sclerosis. The sample taken for sequencing was blood. The chain is built from TRBV25-1 and TRBJ2-1; TRBD1 aligns across 7 bases. The CDR3 sequence: CASSQRGLSNNEQFF. The CDR3 DNA follows: TGTGCCAGCAGCCAGAGGGGGCTCTCCAACAATGAGCAGTTCTTC.